The 4 T cell receptor beta chains below come from one sample, sequenced in a study of neoadjuvant anti-PD-1 for oral cavity cancer. Time point denoted: after neoadjuvant nivolumab, at surgical resection. Using immunoSEQ multiplex PCR, the repertoire was profiled, and TCRdb retains in-frame clones only, with some absent. Seen here are several thousand clones, 60% to 65% observed once, and the top ten hold 3.5% to 5%. The material sequenced was PBMCs, taken after nivolumab (anti-PD-1) treatment. These receptors were obtained from a person aged 35-80 years with oral cavity squamous cell carcinoma.

The chain recombines TRBV11-2 with TRBJ2-7; no reliable D call. Per germline, CDR1 SGHAT and CDR2 FQNNGV. The V end lost 4 bases, the J end lost 4 bases, and 5 bases lay between the germline ends. CDR3 length: 11 amino acids. CDR3 loop: CASSWSYEQYF. Written as DNA, the CDR3 is TGTGCCAGCAGCTGGTCTTACGAGCAGTACTTC.

The V and J genes are TRBV7-6 and TRBJ1-1, with 9 bases matching TRBD1. The length of the CDR3 is 15 residues. The junction had 10 bases not matched to a gene; V was cut back by 5 bases and J by 6 bases. From germline, CDR1 is SGHVS and CDR2 FNYEAQ. Here the CDR3 reads CASSPRTGEGPEAFF. In DNA form, the CDR3 reads TGTGCCAGCAGCCCAAGGACAGGGGAAGGCCCTGAAGCTTTCTTT.

V usage is TRBV29-1 and J usage is TRBJ1-6; tentatively, D is TRBD1 (5 bases). V was pared by 5 bases and J by 6 bases, with 11 bases between. The CDR3 contains 13 residues. Looked up from germline, CDR1 is SQVTM and CDR2 is ANQGSEA. The CDR3 protein is CSVRDGFNSPLHF. CDR3 DNA sequence: TGCAGCGTTCGGGACGGCTTTAATTCACCCCTCCACTTT.

The chain has TRBV5-6 and TRBJ1-5; no firm D call. The V gene's germline CDR1 is SGHDT and CDR2 YYEEEE. V gave up 4 bases and J gave up 3 bases, with 11 bases separating them. CDR3 size: 14 residues. CDR3 protein: CASSLRRNNQPQHF. In nucleotides, the CDR3 is TGTGCCAGCAGCCTGAGACGGAACAATCAGCCCCAGCATTTT. The complete variable domain, with remaining parts taken from reference TRBV5-6 and TRBJ1-5, reads DAGVTQSPTHLIKTRGQQVTLRCSPKSGHDTVSWYQQALGQGPQFIFQYYEEEERQRGNFPDRFSGHQFPNYSSELNVNALLLGDSALYLCASSLRRNNQPQHFGDGTRLSIL.